Included here is one T cell receptor beta chain sequence, with context. These data originate in a study of blood T cell repertoires in COVID-19. On the study more broadly: Sources were T cells, B-cell-depleted T cells, or PBMCs; the material itself was cDNA or gDNA.

Only in-frame clones appear in the TCRdb table, and some are missing; sequencing was by immunoSEQ multiplex PCR. There are about 160,000 clones in the sample; 82% occur only once, and 20% to 25% lies in the top ten. With 4 bases removed from V and 12 bases from J, the gap between germline ends came to 16 bases. Germline V gives CDR1 SQVTM, CDR2 ANQGSEA. The length of the CDR3 is 12 residues. The origin of this receptor is a woman older than 75 with acute or convalescent COVID-19. The chain joins TRBV29-1 to TRBJ2-1; TRBD1 is a possible D gene (5 bases). Sequencing was done on a sample of peripheral blood. The CDR3 loop reads CSVAQGKGVQFF. In DNA, the CDR3 is TGCAGCGTTGCGCAGGGTAAAGGTGTGCAGTTCTTC.